This T cell receptor beta chain was sequenced during a study of T cell repertoires in cytomegalovirus infection. On the study more broadly: CMV epitopes that were recently identified and HLA-C-restricted were used alongside well-studied HLA-B-restricted ones. Indications came from public TCR beta signatures; they pointed to CMV infection and to a matching HLA type. General observations from the study: Individuals carrying CMV plus the relevant HLA were identified by cumulative frequency of public TCR beta families. HLA-C-restricted, CMV-specific TCR beta clonotypes were dominant ex vivo.

Worth noting for this clonotype: Its antigen is undetermined.

With 0 bases removed from V and 4 bases from J, the gap between germline ends came to 34 bases. Germline CDR1 and CDR2: SQVTM and ANQGSEA. This CDR3 comprises 22 residues. TCRdb reanalysed the reads using MiXCR and keeps one entry per CDR3 protein. The sample contains a few hundred thousand distinct CDR3 sequences, 25% to 35% of which appear only once. This rearrangement joins TRBV29-1 to TRBJ2-1, with a weak D call TRBD2 (6 bases). Sequencing was performed on cultured PBMCs, taken from culture after CMV antigen stimulation. The sequence came from a human donor in good health (CMV status not recorded). Some clones in this sample may be carry-over from other donors' samples. DNA for the CDR3: TGCAGCGTTGAAGACCTCCCCCCCGGAGCAGGGAGGTTCACTAGCCCTTACAATGAGCAGTTCTTC. Protein: CSVEDLPPGAGRFTSPYNEQFF.